This T cell receptor (beta chain) is drawn from a study of T cell changes during pregnancy in multiple sclerosis. The repertoire was sequenced with immunoSEQ multiplex PCR; TCRdb's copy has only in-frame clones and lacks some. The data contain tens of thousands of clones, roughly 92% of them singletons. Germline CDR1 is SGHNT and CDR2 is YENEEA. There are 13 residues in the CDR3. V shed 5 bases, J shed 6 bases, and the junction held 4 bases outside the gene matches. The V and J genes are TRBV11-3 and TRBJ2-7; 10 nucleotides agree with TRBD1. This TCR came from a female donor with multiple sclerosis, enrolled in a pregnancy study. This material consisted of peripheral blood, taken after pregnancy. CDR3 region: CASSLDRGREQYF. Here the CDR3 DNA reads TGTGCCAGCAGCCTCGACAGGGGGCGCGAGCAGTACTTC.